These T cell receptor beta chains were read from a single sample in a study of early T cells in non-severe SARS-CoV-2 infection. Via MiXCR, TCRdb re-called the 5' RACE reads, giving one row per CDR3 protein. This sample carries roughly 29,000 distinct CDR3 sequences, 2.9% of them seen once, and the ten largest clones take over 0.65%. The source material was whole blood. These receptors were taken from an adult who was a healthcare worker with PCR-confirmed SARS-CoV-2 infection or an uninfected control (not recorded which). CDR3s include the opening cysteine and the closing phenylalanine or tryptophan. Each record gives: CDR3 DNA, CDR3 protein, clone size, V gene, J gene, D gene. A D gene is named only where the DNA matches it firmly. Clone sizes are given selectively: once, few, many, or a class where the clone is expanded.

TGCAGCGTTGCGTCCATAAATGAGCAGTTCTTC,CSVASINEQFF,many,TRBV29-1,TRBJ2-1,.
TGTGCCAGCAGCTTAGGAAGCGGGGGGTTTACAGATACGCAGTATTTT,CASSLGSGGFTDTQYF,many,TRBV11-2,TRBJ2-3,TRBD2
TGTGCCAGCAGCCTAGGGACTAGCGGGGGGTCTACCACCTACAATGAGCAGTTCTTC,CASSLGTSGGSTTYNEQFF,many,TRBV7-2,TRBJ2-1,TRBD2
TGTGCCAGCAGCGGAACGGGACCCTTCAATGAGCAGTTCTTC,CASSGTGPFNEQFF,many,TRBV7-3,TRBJ2-1,.
TGTGCCTGGAGGCACGACAGCAGCAATCAGCCCCAGCATTTT,CAWRHDSSNQPQHF,many,TRBV30,TRBJ1-5,.
TGTGCCAGCAGTCTGGGAGGCGGCTCTGGAAACACCATATATTTT,CASSLGGGSGNTIYF,many,TRBV6-5,TRBJ1-3,.
TGCAGTGCTAGGCTTTCGAATACGCAGTATTTT,CSARLSNTQYF,many,TRBV20-1,TRBJ2-3,.
TGCAGTGCTAGAGATCGGCAGATAAGCACAGATACGCAGTATTTT,CSARDRQISTDTQYF,many,TRBV20-1,TRBJ2-3,.
TGTGCCAGTTTAGGGAGAACCGGGGAGCTGTTTTTT,CASLGRTGELFF,many,TRBV27,TRBJ2-2,.
TGTGCCAGCATCGTCCTAGCGGAGAGCCAAGAGACCCAGTACTTC,CASIVLAESQETQYF,many,TRBV27,TRBJ2-5,TRBD2
TGTGCCAGCAGCCAAGTCTTCCAGGGGGCGGGGGAGACCCAGTACTTC,CASSQVFQGAGETQYF,few,TRBV3-1,TRBJ2-5,TRBD1
TGTGCCAGCACCACGGGGCAGTACAATGAGCAGTTCTTC,CASTTGQYNEQFF,medium-sized,TRBV3-1,TRBJ2-1,.
TGTGCCAGCAGCGTCGACGGGGCGTCGAACACCGGGGAGCTGTTTTTT,CASSVDGASNTGELFF,few,TRBV9,TRBJ2-2,.
TGTGCCACCAGCAGAGATCTGGAGGGAGAGACCCAGTACTTC,CATSRDLEGETQYF,many,TRBV15,TRBJ2-5,.
TGTGCCAGCAGTACAGGGGCAGAGACCCAGTACTTC,CASSTGAETQYF,many,TRBV7-2,TRBJ2-5,TRBD1
TGCAGCGTTGACAGGCTGAACACTGAAGCTTTCTTT,CSVDRLNTEAFF,.,TRBV29-1,TRBJ1-1,.
TGTGCCAGTAGTATTCAGCGGGGGAGCGAGACCCAGTACTTC,CASSIQRGSETQYF,medium-sized,TRBV19,TRBJ2-5,TRBD2
TGTGCCTGGACAGGGGGCTGGAATGAGCAGTTCTTC,CAWTGGWNEQFF,many,TRBV30,TRBJ2-1,TRBD1
TGTGCCAGCAGCTTTGGGCTAGCGGGTAAGGATGAGCAGTTCTTC,CASSFGLAGKDEQFF,many,TRBV7-2,TRBJ2-1,TRBD2
TGTGCCAGCAGCGCCCCGACAGGGAACACCGGGGAGCTGTTTTTT,CASSAPTGNTGELFF,many,TRBV5-5,TRBJ2-2,.
TGTGCCAGCAGACCGGGACACCTTGAAAAACTGTTTTTT,CASRPGHLEKLFF,many,TRBV2,TRBJ1-4,.
TGTGCCAGTAGTCGAACAACAGGACTTGCAACTAATGAAAAACTGTTTTTT,CASSRTTGLATNEKLFF,many,TRBV19,TRBJ1-4,.
TGCGCCAGCAGCTTGGTAGGCGACGGGAACACCGGGGAGCTGTTTTTT,CASSLVGDGNTGELFF,many,TRBV5-1,TRBJ2-2,.
TGCAGCGTTGGATCCTCTGGGGCCAACGTCCTGACTTTC,CSVGSSGANVLTF,medium-sized,TRBV29-1,TRBJ2-6,.
TGTGCCAGCAGCGGACGGACAGGTATGAACACTGAAGCTTTCTTT,CASSGRTGMNTEAFF,.,TRBV9,TRBJ1-1,TRBD1
TGTGCCAGCAGTCCACCGGGACAGAGGAACACTGAAGCTTTCTTT,CASSPPGQRNTEAFF,many,TRBV12-3/TRBV12-4,TRBJ1-1,TRBD1
TGTGCCCGAACACAGGGGAACGCGAACACTGAAGCTTTCTTT,CARTQGNANTEAFF,many,TRBV30,TRBJ1-1,TRBD1
TGTGCCAGCAGCTTAGCGCCGACAGGGAACACTGAAGCTTTCTTT,CASSLAPTGNTEAFF,many,TRBV11-1,TRBJ1-1,.
TGCGCCAGCAGCCCGGACACTTCCTATGGCTACACCTTC,CASSPDTSYGYTF,many,TRBV5-1,TRBJ1-2,.
TGTGCCAGCAGCCGTCGAGGTAGCGGGGGGGCTGGGTCCTACAATGAGCAGTTCTTC,CASSRRGSGGAGSYNEQFF,many,TRBV11-2,TRBJ2-1,TRBD2
TGTGCCAGCACAGGGAACCTGAATGAAAAACTGTTTTTT,CASTGNLNEKLFF,many,TRBV2,TRBJ1-4,.
TGTGCCAGCAGCCTCGAGGGACCTAATGAAAAACTGTTTTTT,CASSLEGPNEKLFF,many,TRBV7-8,TRBJ1-4,.
TGTGCCAGCAGTGGAGCTATGACAGATACGCAGTATTTT,CASSGAMTDTQYF,many,TRBV6-1,TRBJ2-3,.
TGCAGTGCCACGGACAGGGTGACCAAAAACATTCAGTACTTC,CSATDRVTKNIQYF,many,TRBV20-1,TRBJ2-4,TRBD1
TGTGCCAGTAGTATGACGGGGACGGCGAACTATGGCTACACCTTC,CASSMTGTANYGYTF,many,TRBV19,TRBJ1-2,.
TGTGCCAGCAGCCGAGGGACAGGGACGGGCAATGAGCAGTTCTTC,CASSRGTGTGNEQFF,many,TRBV7-3,TRBJ2-1,TRBD1
TGTGCCAGCAGCCCAGAGGGGACCCCCAGCGGCTACACCTTC,CASSPEGTPSGYTF,many,TRBV9,TRBJ1-2,.